This T cell receptor beta chain is from a study of T cells in localized non-small cell lung cancer. Sequencing was performed with immunoSEQ multiplex PCR; in TCRdb, only in-frame clones are kept and a portion is missing. The repertoire holds about 33,000 clones, with over 75% as singletons. This clone was detected only a few times. The target antigen is unknown. The CDR3 length is 14 residues. Trimming shortened V by 1 base and J by 6 bases, and 13 bases separated the two germline ends. Germline CDR1 reads SGHDT; CDR2 reads YYEEEE. Study outcomes and limitations: Across samples, adjacent lung featured a median around 56 of the top 100 tumor clones. Investigators sequenced only a single tumor region, leaving heterogeneity possible. Maximal T cell clonality occurred in uninvolved adjacent lung, with tumor ranking below it. With higher T cell density in blood came longer overall survival.

This chain uses TRBV5-6 with TRBJ1-1; no reliable D call. The sample consisted of peripheral blood, taken before any cancer treatment. This clonotype was sampled from a male donor older than 55 with stage III squamous cell lung carcinoma. CDR3 in amino acids: CASSLRGLGAEAFF. In DNA form, the CDR3 reads TGTGCCAGCAGCTTGCGGGGATTAGGCGCTGAAGCTTTCTTT.